Each of the 5 T cell receptor beta chains below was sequenced from the same sample in a study of cytomegalovirus exposure and HLA in healthy donors. The PCR contained 60 Vbeta and 13 Jbeta primers. Data came from immunoSEQ multiplex PCR; TCRdb stores just in-frame clones and leaves some out. The data hold approximately 160,000 clones, with about 71% observed a single time. Sequenced sample: PBMCs. These receptor sequences come from a man aged 45-65 years in good health and CMV-seronegative.

V usage is TRBV11-3 and J usage is TRBJ2-2; D is possibly TRBD2 (6 bases). V was pared by 5 bases and J by 1 base, with 8 bases between. The CDR3 sequence is 14 residues long. The germline CDR1 and CDR2 sequences are SGHNT and YENEEA. CDR3 in DNA: TGTGCCAGCAGCCTCGGGGGGAACACCGGGGAGCTGTTTTTT. As protein: CASSLGGNTGELFF.

The chain employs TRBV7-6 and TRBJ2-7, with 7 bases aligning to TRBD2. Germline lookup yields CDR1 SGHVS and CDR2 FNYEAQ. The CDR3 totals 15 residues. The V segment lost 5 bases and the J segment 1 base; nucleotides outside the gene matches: 8. Here the CDR3 DNA reads TGTGCCAGCAGCCCGACTAGCTCCCGATCCTACGAGCAGTACTTC. This sequence encodes CASSPTSSRSYEQYF.

This clone was seen a handful of times. Other DNA sequences of this sample code for an identical CDR3. DNA of the CDR3: TGTGCCAGCAGCTTGGGGACAGGGGGCAGTCAGCCCCAGCATTTT. Its protein product is CASSLGTGGSQPQHF. The rearrangement joins TRBV7-2 to TRBJ1-5, with 12 bases aligning to TRBD1. Germline V gene lookup returns CDR1 SGHTA and CDR2 FQGNSA. With V trimmed by 3 bases and J by 6 bases, 3 bases remained unmatched. The CDR3 has 15 amino acids.

This clone was counted a few times. CDR3: CASSHAGTYEQYF. DNA of the CDR3: TGTGCCAGCAGCCACGCGGGTACCTACGAGCAGTACTTC. The chain links TRBV13 to TRBJ2-5, with a tentative D call TRBD2 (5 bases). The J call may be wrong; the DNA end is better matched by TRBJ2-7. The germline gives CDR1 PRHDT, CDR2 FYEKMQ (reference sequence). The CDR3 contains 13 residues.

This clone was detected only once. The rearrangement uses TRBV7-3 and TRBJ2-3, with 9 bases fitting TRBD2. CDR1 and CDR2 from the germline V gene are SGHTA and FQGTGA. Losses at the gene ends were 3 bases for V and 1 base for J; bases not matched to a gene: 2. The CDR3 length is 15 residues. The chain's CDR3 is CASSLGGGGTDTQYF. In DNA, the CDR3 is TGTGCCAGCAGCTTGGGCGGGGGGGGCACAGATACGCAGTATTTT.